Sequencing of this T cell receptor beta chain was carried out in a study of control samples from healthy donors and cancer patients. This clone appeared once. Measured with immunoSEQ multiplex PCR; TCRdb has only the in-frame clones, and not every one. Among around 230,000 clones listed, roughly 94% were seen once. Germline CDR1 reads MNHEY; CDR2 reads SMNVEV (reference sequence). V was clipped by 6 bases and J by 7 bases, with 15 bases between them. This CDR3 region has 14 residues. This clonotype originated in a middle-aged man in good health. The specimen sequenced was blood. The chain joins TRBV27 to TRBJ1-4; D is ambiguous. This CDR3 is CASRLVGLGEKLFF. The CDR3 DNA follows: TGTGCCAGCAGACTAGTGGGGTTGGGTGAAAAACTGTTTTTT.